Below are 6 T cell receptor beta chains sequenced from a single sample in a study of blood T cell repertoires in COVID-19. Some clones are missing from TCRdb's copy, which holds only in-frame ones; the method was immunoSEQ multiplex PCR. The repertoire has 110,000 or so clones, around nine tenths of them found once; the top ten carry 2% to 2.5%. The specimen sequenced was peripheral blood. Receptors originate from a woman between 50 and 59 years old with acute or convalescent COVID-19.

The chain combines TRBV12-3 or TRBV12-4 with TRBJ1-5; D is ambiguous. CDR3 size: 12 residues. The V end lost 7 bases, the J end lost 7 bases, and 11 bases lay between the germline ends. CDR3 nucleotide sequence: TGTGCCAGCACCGGCGGAGAGCAGCCCCAGCATTTT. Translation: CASTGGEQPQHF.

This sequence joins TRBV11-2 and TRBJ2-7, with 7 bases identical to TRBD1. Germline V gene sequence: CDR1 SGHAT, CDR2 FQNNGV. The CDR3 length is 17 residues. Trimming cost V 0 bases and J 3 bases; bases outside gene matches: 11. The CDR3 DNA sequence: TGTGCCAGCAGCTTAGAACATTGGGGGACAGAACTCTACGAGCAGTACTTC. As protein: CASSLEHWGTELYEQYF.

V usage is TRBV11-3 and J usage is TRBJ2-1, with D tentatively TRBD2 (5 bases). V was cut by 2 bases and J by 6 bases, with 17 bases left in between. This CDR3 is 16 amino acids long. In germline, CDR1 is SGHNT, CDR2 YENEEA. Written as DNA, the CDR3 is TGTGCCAGCAGCTTATTATCGGGGAAACTAATCAATGAGCAGTTCTTC. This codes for CASSLLSGKLINEQFF.

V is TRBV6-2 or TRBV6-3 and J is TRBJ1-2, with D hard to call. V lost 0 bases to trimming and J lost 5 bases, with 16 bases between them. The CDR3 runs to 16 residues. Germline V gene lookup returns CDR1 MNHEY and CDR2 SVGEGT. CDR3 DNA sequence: TGTGCCAGCAGTTACTCGACGACGGGAGATGATTATGGCTACACCTTC. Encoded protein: CASSYSTTGDDYGYTF.

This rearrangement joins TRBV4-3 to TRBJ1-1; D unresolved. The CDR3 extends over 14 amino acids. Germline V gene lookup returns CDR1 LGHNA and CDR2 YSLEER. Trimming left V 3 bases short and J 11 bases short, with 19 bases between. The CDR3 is CASSQQVSWPGAFF. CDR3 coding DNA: TGCGCCAGCAGCCAGCAGGTATCCTGGCCTGGGGCTTTCTTT.

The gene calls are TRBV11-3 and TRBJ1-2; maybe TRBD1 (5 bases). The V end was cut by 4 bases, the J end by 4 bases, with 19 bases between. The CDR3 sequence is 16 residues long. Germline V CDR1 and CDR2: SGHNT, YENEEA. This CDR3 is CASSSGGRSKIYGYTF. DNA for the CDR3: TGTGCCAGCAGCTCGGGGGGACGGTCCAAAATCTATGGCTACACCTTC.